This T cell receptor beta chain was sequenced in a study of blood T cells in healthy people across ages. Alongside a J-beta primer mix, a sample-barcoded 5' primer served in a second PCR lasting 7 to 11 cycles. One entry per CDR3 protein, called by TCRdb with MiXCR from the 5' RACE reads. Here the sample spans 1 million to 1.2 million distinct CDR3 sequences, approximately 38% being singletons. Regarding the study as a whole: TCR beta diversity tracked closely with naive T cell percentage.

This clonotype was counted a few times. The antigen is not known. CDR1 is LGHNA and CDR2 is YSLEER in the germline V gene. There are 17 residues in the CDR3. V lost 0 bases and J 4 bases, leaving 18 bases between the germline ends. The rearrangement links TRBV4-3 to TRBJ1-1, with D perhaps matching TRBD1 (5 bases). Sequencing input: blood. The clonotype originates from a man aged 18-30 years in good health. The CDR3 DNA reads as TGCGCCAGCAGCCAAGATCTAGAAGGGCTCGGGGCCACTGAAGCTTTCTTT. Its translation: CASSQDLEGLGATEAFF.